The rows below give T cell receptor beta chains drawn from one sample of a study of T cell responses to AZD1222 COVID-19 vaccine. Clones were sequenced by immunoSEQ multiplex PCR, and TCRdb holds only the in-frame ones, with some missing. Of around 140,000 clones in the sample, roughly nine tenths were seen once. Sequenced here: peripheral blood, sampled on day 0 of AZD1222 vaccination. These receptors all stem from an adult in good health. CDR3s include the opening cysteine and the closing phenylalanine or tryptophan. The D gene is left open where the match is weak. Clone sizes are given selectively: once, few, many, or a class where the clone is expanded.

D: TRBD1
J: TRBJ1-2
V: TRBV30
size: NA
DNA: TGTGCCTGGAGCCTTACAGGGGGAATTGGCTATGGCTACACCTTC
CDR3: CAWSLTGGIGYGYTF

D: NA
J: TRBJ1-1
V: TRBV19
size: NA
DNA: TGTGCCAGTAGTATGGTAAGGGGGATGAACACTGAAGCTTTCTTT
CDR3: CASSMVRGMNTEAFF

D: TRBD1
J: TRBJ1-4
V: TRBV19
size: NA
DNA: TGTGCCAGTAGCGATACAGGGGACGAAAAACTGTTTTTT
CDR3: CASSDTGDEKLFF

D: NA
J: TRBJ1-1
V: TRBV5-1
size: NA
DNA: TGCGCCAGCAGCCCCCGATACATGAACACTGAAGCTTTCTTT
CDR3: CASSPRYMNTEAFF

D: NA
J: TRBJ1-5
V: TRBV5-1
size: NA
DNA: TGCGCCAGCAGCTTGGTAGCGGGCCAGCCCCAGCATTTT
CDR3: CASSLVAGQPQHF

D: TRBD1
J: TRBJ1-1
V: TRBV5-4
size: once
DNA: TGTGCCAGCAGCCCTATGAGTGACAGGGACACTGAAGCTTTCTTT
CDR3: CASSPMSDRDTEAFF

D: NA
J: TRBJ1-6
V: TRBV7-2
size: NA
DNA: TGTGCCAGCAGCTTAGGCAATTCACCCCTCCACTTT
CDR3: CASSLGNSPLHF

D: NA
J: TRBJ1-5
V: TRBV19
size: NA
DNA: TGTGCCAGTAGTACAAGACAGTGGGGCAATCAGCCCCAGCATTTT
CDR3: CASSTRQWGNQPQHF

D: NA
J: TRBJ1-6
V: TRBV4-1
size: NA
DNA: TGCGCCAGCAGCCAGAGGCAGGGTGAGTCACCCCTCCACTTT
CDR3: CASSQRQGESPLHF

D: NA
J: TRBJ1-1
V: TRBV15
size: NA
DNA: TGTGCCACCAGCAGGGGCCAAGACGGGTACACTGAAGCTTTCTTT
CDR3: CATSRGQDGYTEAFF

D: NA
J: TRBJ2-3
V: TRBV19
size: NA
DNA: TGTGCCAGTAGTACCCAGCGGAGCACAGATACGCAGTATTTT
CDR3: CASSTQRSTDTQYF

D: NA
J: TRBJ2-1
V: TRBV9
size: NA
DNA: TGTGCCAGCAGCGGGAGGGCCCTCGACAATGAGCAGTTCTTC
CDR3: CASSGRALDNEQFF

D: TRBD1
J: TRBJ2-1
V: TRBV11-1
size: NA
DNA: TGTGCCAGCAGCTACGACGGGACAGGACGGAATGAGCAGTTCTTC
CDR3: CASSYDGTGRNEQFF

D: NA
J: TRBJ2-1
V: TRBV13
size: NA
DNA: TGTGCCAGCAGCTCGCTAGAAAACTCCTACAATGAGCAGTTCTTC
CDR3: CASSSLENSYNEQFF

D: NA
J: TRBJ1-5
V: TRBV28
size: NA
DNA: TGTGCCAGCAGTTTTAGCAATCAGCCCCAGCATTTT
CDR3: CASSFSNQPQHF

D: NA
J: TRBJ2-1
V: TRBV5-6
size: NA
DNA: TGTGCCAGCAGCCGGGCGGGCGGGCCCTACAATGAGCAGTTCTTC
CDR3: CASSRAGGPYNEQFF

D: TRBD1
J: TRBJ2-2
V: TRBV4-1
size: NA
DNA: TGCGCCAGCAGCCAAGTCTTACAGGGGTCCGGGGAGCTGTTTTTT
CDR3: CASSQVLQGSGELFF

D: NA
J: TRBJ2-7
V: TRBV10-2
size: NA
DNA: TGCGCCAGCAAGGGCGGGGACTACGAGCAGTACTTC
CDR3: CASKGGDYEQYF

D: NA
J: TRBJ1-1
V: TRBV4-1
size: NA
DNA: TGCGCCAGCAGCCAAGATTCCTGGGGACGGGAAGCTTTCTTT
CDR3: CASSQDSWGREAFF

D: TRBD1
J: TRBJ1-6
V: TRBV7-6
size: NA
DNA: TGTGCCAGCACAGGGGGAACCTATAATTCACCCCTCCACTTT
CDR3: CASTGGTYNSPLHF

D: NA
J: TRBJ2-5
V: TRBV6-6
size: many
DNA: TGTGCCAGCAGCAACCGGGGGGCGGGGGTCCAAGAGACCCAGTACTTC
CDR3: CASSNRGAGVQETQYF

D: NA
J: TRBJ1-2
V: TRBV25-1
size: NA
DNA: TGTGCCAGCAGTTGGAGGACCCTTGGCTACACCTTC
CDR3: CASSWRTLGYTF

D: NA
J: TRBJ1-2
V: TRBV14
size: few
DNA: TGTGCCAGCAGCCAATCAGGGCAGATCCGCTTTGGATACACCTTC
CDR3: CASSQSGQIRFGYTF

D: TRBD1
J: TRBJ2-2
V: TRBV7-9
size: few
DNA: TGTGCCAGCAGGGCGGACAGGGGGATCACCGGGGAGCTGTTTTTT
CDR3: CASRADRGITGELFF

D: TRBD1
J: TRBJ2-5
V: TRBV9
size: NA
DNA: TGTGCCAGCAGCGGGACAGGGTCGTCAGAGACCCAGTACTTC
CDR3: CASSGTGSSETQYF

D: TRBD1
J: TRBJ2-7
V: TRBV9
size: NA
DNA: TGTGCCAGCAGCTACGGGACAGCCACTTTTTACAACTCCTACGAGCAGTACTTC
CDR3: CASSYGTATFYNSYEQYF

D: NA
J: TRBJ2-5
V: TRBV27
size: NA
DNA: TGTGCCACCAAGTTAAGGGAGACCCAGTACTTC
CDR3: CATKLRETQYF

D: NA
J: TRBJ1-2
V: TRBV3-1/TRBV3-2
size: NA
DNA: TGTGCCAGCAGCCAGATGGCGGGGTCCTATGGCTACACCTTC
CDR3: CASSQMAGSYGYTF

D: NA
J: TRBJ1-1
V: TRBV12-3/TRBV12-4
size: NA
DNA: TGTGCCATCGCCGGGACGGACACTGAAGCTTTCTTT
CDR3: CAIAGTDTEAFF

D: TRBD1
J: TRBJ2-5
V: TRBV15
size: NA
DNA: TGTGCCACCAGCAGAGATCAACAGGGGGCATCGGAGACCCAGTACTTC
CDR3: CATSRDQQGASETQYF

D: NA
J: TRBJ1-2
V: TRBV29-1
size: once
DNA: TGCAGCGTCGACAGTAAAGGTGGCTACACCTTC
CDR3: CSVDSKGGYTF

D: NA
J: TRBJ2-3
V: TRBV7-9
size: NA
DNA: TGTGCCAGCAGCTTGTGGGAGAGCCACACAGATACGCAGTATTTT
CDR3: CASSLWESHTDTQYF

D: NA
J: TRBJ1-6
V: TRBV27
size: NA
DNA: TGTGCCAGCAGTTTGGGAGGTCCCCTCCACTTT
CDR3: CASSLGGPLHF

D: NA
J: TRBJ2-5
V: TRBV7-2
size: NA
DNA: TGTGCCAGCAGCTTATCGCGGGGCCAAGAGACCCAGTACTTC
CDR3: CASSLSRGQETQYF

D: NA
J: TRBJ1-6
V: TRBV9
size: NA
DNA: TGTGCCAGCAGCGTTGTGGCAGAGAATTCACCCCTCCACTTT
CDR3: CASSVVAENSPLHF

D: TRBD1
J: TRBJ1-1
V: TRBV6-6
size: NA
DNA: TGTGCCAGCAGCCGAAAGGGGGCAGGAGCCGGTCAAATCTACATGAACACTGAAGCTTTCTTT
CDR3: CASSRKGAGAGQIYMNTEAFF

D: TRBD1
J: TRBJ1-5
V: TRBV10-2
size: NA
DNA: TGCGCCAGTACAGGGGGCCTACTAAATCAGCCCCAGCATTTT
CDR3: CASTGGLLNQPQHF

D: NA
J: TRBJ2-3
V: TRBV2
size: NA
DNA: TGTGCCATCCGACTCTTCGCAGATACGCAGTATTTT
CDR3: CAIRLFADTQYF

D: NA
J: TRBJ2-3
V: TRBV3-1/TRBV3-2
size: NA
DNA: TGTGCCAGCAGCCAAGTCGAGGCCAGCCATACGCAGTATTTT
CDR3: CASSQVEASHTQYF

D: NA
J: TRBJ1-6
V: TRBV19
size: NA
DNA: TGTGCCAGTAACCAGGGGTTGGATAATTCACCCCTCCACTTT
CDR3: CASNQGLDNSPLHF

D: TRBD1
J: TRBJ1-3
V: TRBV7-2
size: NA
DNA: TGTGCCAGCAGCGTCGCCGGGACAGGAGTTGGAAACACCATATATTTT
CDR3: CASSVAGTGVGNTIYF

D: NA
J: TRBJ1-2
V: TRBV19
size: NA
DNA: TGTGCCAGTATGGTGTCGGCCGGCCCTAACTATGGCTACACCTTC
CDR3: CASMVSAGPNYGYTF

D: NA
J: TRBJ2-7
V: TRBV3-1/TRBV3-2
size: once
DNA: TGTGCCAGCAGCCAGATAGATTCCTACGAGCAGTACTTC
CDR3: CASSQIDSYEQYF

D: NA
J: TRBJ1-2
V: TRBV5-6
size: NA
DNA: TGTGCCAGCAGCTTAGGGACCCTCTATGGCTACACCTTC
CDR3: CASSLGTLYGYTF

D: TRBD2
J: TRBJ2-1
V: TRBV7-8
size: once
DNA: TGTGCCAGCAGCCCCCCCCGTCGGACTAGCGGGCTCTCCTACAATGAGCAGTTCTTC
CDR3: CASSPPRRTSGLSYNEQFF

D: NA
J: TRBJ1-5
V: TRBV30
size: NA
DNA: TGTGCCTGGAGGAACGGACCGGGGCAGCCCCAGCATTTT
CDR3: CAWRNGPGQPQHF

D: NA
J: TRBJ1-2
V: TRBV30
size: NA
DNA: TGTGCCTGGACTCGACAGGATAGCCTCTATGGCTACACCTTC
CDR3: CAWTRQDSLYGYTF

D: NA
J: TRBJ1-1
V: TRBV7-2
size: NA
DNA: TGTGCCAGCAGCTTCGCCCTCCAGGCCTCCGGTGAAGCTTTCTTT
CDR3: CASSFALQASGEAFF

D: NA
J: TRBJ2-5
V: TRBV10-2
size: NA
DNA: TGCGCCAGCAGTGGCGGGAACCAACCCAGGGAGACCCAGTACTTC
CDR3: CASSGGNQPRETQYF

D: NA
J: TRBJ2-7
V: TRBV5-6
size: NA
DNA: TGTGCCAGCAGCCCTTCGGCGGGCCCTCGGTACGAGCAGTACTTC
CDR3: CASSPSAGPRYEQYF

D: NA
J: TRBJ2-7
V: TRBV19
size: NA
DNA: TGTGCCAGTATGTGGAACTTCGAGCAGTACTTC
CDR3: CASMWNFEQYF

D: NA
J: TRBJ2-5
V: TRBV27
size: NA
DNA: TGTGCCAGCAGTACGAGTCCGACACTAGAGGTAGCGGCCCAGTACTTC
CDR3: CASSTSPTLEVAAQYF

D: NA
J: TRBJ2-1
V: TRBV12-3/TRBV12-4
size: NA
DNA: TGTGCCAGCAGTCGGGAATCCTACAATGAGCAGTTCTTC
CDR3: CASSRESYNEQFF

D: TRBD1
J: TRBJ1-4
V: TRBV11-2
size: NA
DNA: TGTGCCAGCAGCTCCCGACAGGGTGGGCCCGAAAAACTGTTTTTT
CDR3: CASSSRQGGPEKLFF